These 30 T cell receptor beta chains came from one sample sequenced in a study of immune evolution from preneoplasia to lung adenocarcinoma. The table came from immunoSEQ multiplex PCR; TCRdb's copy has only in-frame clones and leaves some out. The data contain 35,000 or so clones, about 74% of them seen just once; the ten biggest clones take up approximately 6.5%. What was sequenced was FFPE invasive lung adenocarcinoma tissue. All receptors come from a person aged 55 to 69 with lung adenocarcinoma.

CDR3 nucleotides: TGTGCCAGCTCATTCGGCAGTTCCCCCCAGGAGACCCAGTACTTC. It translates to CASSFGSSPQETQYF. V gene TRBV18 combines with J gene TRBJ2-5, with D unresolved. V was pared by 5 bases and J by 5 bases, with 18 bases between. This CDR3 region has 15 residues. Germline V gene data show CDR1 as KGHSH and CDR2 as LQKENI.

The chain is built from TRBV10-3 and TRBJ2-1; TRBD2 matches at 12 bases. Unmatched junction bases numbered 7, after V lost 4 bases and J lost 6 bases. CDR1 is ENHRY and CDR2 is SYGVKD in the germline V gene. This CDR3 spans 16 amino acids. CDR3 in amino acids: CAISAGLAGSSNEQFF. The CDR3 DNA reads as TGTGCCATCAGTGCGGGACTAGCGGGTTCATCCAATGAGCAGTTCTTC.

The rearrangement links TRBV28 to TRBJ1-1; D possibly corresponds to TRBD1 (5 bases). Germline V gene sequence: CDR1 MDHEN, CDR2 SYDVKM. Trimming cost V 8 bases and J 5 bases, with 18 bases left between them. The CDR3 runs 14 residues. As DNA, the CDR3 is TGTGCCAGCTCCCGGGTTGGGGGGGGAACTGAAGCTTTCTTT. It translates to CASSRVGGGTEAFF.

The chain recombines TRBV27 with TRBJ1-5; D ambiguous. The ends were cut back, 4 bases at V and 7 bases at J, with 8 bases in the middle. CDR1 and CDR2 from the germline V gene are MNHEY and SMNVEV (reference sequence). This CDR3 region has 12 residues. CDR3 sequence reads: CASSSDGQPQHF. The CDR3 coding sequence is TGTGCCAGCAGTTCGGACGGACAGCCCCAGCATTTT.

This clone came up a few times. The V gene is TRBV4-2, the J gene TRBJ2-3; a weak D match, TRBD2 (6 bases). Looked up from germline, CDR1 is LGHNA and CDR2 is YNFKEQ. This CDR3 contains 15 residues. V was clipped by 5 bases and J by 2 bases, with 14 bases between them. Written as DNA, the CDR3 is TGTGCCAGCAGCTTGGTGGGCGGGACCACAGATACGCAGTATTTT. It specifies CASSLVGGTTDTQYF.

V is TRBV2 and J is TRBJ2-7; D unresolved. The germline CDR1 and CDR2 sequences are SNHLY and FYNNEI. V shed 6 bases and J shed 4 bases, with 16 bases lying between them. The CDR3 consists of 14 residues. This chain's CDR3 is CASRGPVLPYEQYF. In DNA, the CDR3 is TGTGCCAGCAGAGGCCCAGTCCTTCCTTACGAGCAGTACTTC.

This chain uses TRBV6-6 with TRBJ1-1; D is ambiguous. The length of the CDR3 is 15 residues. The ends were cut back, 6 bases at V and 0 bases at J, with 14 bases in the middle. Germline V CDR1 and CDR2: MNHNY, SVGAGI (reference sequence). The CDR3 sequence is CASSPPGNMNTEAFF. CDR3 sequence (DNA): TGTGCCAGCAGCCCCCCGGGTAACATGAACACTGAAGCTTTCTTT.

The chain couples TRBV11-3 to TRBJ1-1; a possible D gene is TRBD1 (5 bases). V lost 4 bases, J lost 13 bases, and 16 bases lay in between. This CDR3 contains 12 residues. CDR1 is SGHNT, CDR2 YENEEA, per germline. Here the CDR3 DNA reads TGTGCCAGCAGCTCCTCATCGGGGGTGGATTTCTTT. Translation: CASSSSSGVDFF.

CDR3 in amino acids: CASSLAPLGQGSAYF. CDR3 sequence (DNA): TGTGCCAGCAGCTTAGCGCCCTTGGGACAGGGGTCCGCTTACTTC. This chain uses TRBV7-8 with TRBJ2-7; 10 bases are shared with TRBD1. The junction had 12 bases not matched to a gene; V was cut back by 0 bases and J by 13 bases. The germline gives CDR1 SGHVS, CDR2 FQNEAQ. This CDR3 is built from 15 residues.

The J gene is TRBJ2-4, the V gene TRBV9, with 8 bases identical to TRBD2. The CDR3 is made up of 16 amino acids. V shed 4 bases, J shed 3 bases, and the junction held 9 bases outside the gene matches. Germline V gene lookup returns CDR1 SGDLS and CDR2 YYNGEE. The CDR3 is CASSPHPTSGKNIQYF. In DNA, the CDR3 is TGTGCCAGCAGCCCCCACCCAACTAGCGGCAAAAACATTCAGTACTTC.

This chain connects TRBV5-1 to TRBJ1-1; 9 nucleotides align to TRBD1. The CDR3 extends over 16 amino acids. V shed 4 bases and J 11 bases; nucleotides not matched to a gene: 18. The germline V gene has CDR1 SGHRS and CDR2 YFSETQ. The CDR3 coding sequence is TGCGCCAGCAGCAGACGGGACAGGGTAGAGTCGGGTGAGGCTTTCTTT. Translated, it gives CASSRRDRVESGEAFF.

The chain is built from TRBV5-1 and TRBJ2-1; TRBD2 aligns across 14 bases. There are 14 residues in the CDR3. J lost 8 bases, V lost 3 bases, and 1 base had no gene match. The germline CDR1 and CDR2 sequences are SGHRS and YFSETQ. CDR3 nucleotide sequence: TGCGCCAGCAGCTGGGGACTAGCGGGAGATGAGCAGTTCTTC. This codes for CASSWGLAGDEQFF. The full variable domain, its missing parts supplied by reference TRBV5-1 and TRBJ2-1, is KAGVTQTPRYLIKTRGQQVTLSCSPISGHRSVSWYQQTPGQGLQFLFEYFSETQRNKGNFPGRFSGRQFSNSRSEMNVSTLELGDSALYLCASSWGLAGDEQFFGPGTRLTVL.

This clone occurred once. Just one base apart from a much larger clone, this may be a read error. This same CDR3 is encoded by further DNA sequences in the sample. The genes are TRBV7-2 and TRBJ2-5; D not certain. Trimming left V 1 base short and J 5 bases short, with 5 bases between. Germline CDR1 reads SGHTA; CDR2 reads FQGNSA. This CDR3 is 12 amino acids long. The CDR3 spells CASSLVGETQYF. CDR3 in DNA: TGTGCCAGCAGCTTAGTGGGGGAGACCCAGTACTTC.

The V and J genes are TRBV28 and TRBJ2-7; D uncertain. Between the trimmed V and J ends, which lost 4 bases and 7 bases, there was a span of 8 bases. The CDR3 loop spans 11 amino acids. Germline V gene lookup returns CDR1 MDHEN and CDR2 SYDVKM. This CDR3 reads CASSSHWEQYF. Written as DNA, the CDR3 is TGTGCCAGCAGTTCCCATTGGGAGCAGTACTTC.

The chain is built from TRBV7-9 and TRBJ2-1; D possibly corresponds to TRBD2 (6 bases). This CDR3 is 17 amino acids long. Germline-derived CDR1 and CDR2 are SEHNR and FQNEAQ (reference sequence). Trimming took off 1 base at V and 7 bases at J, with 20 bases between the two ends. Written as DNA, the CDR3 is TGTGCCAGCAGCTTAGAGGAGGGGACCCGCGGAGGGAATGAGCAGTTCTTC. Protein sequence: CASSLEEGTRGGNEQFF.

This chain links TRBV18 with TRBJ1-5; perhaps TRBD1 as D (6 bases). Germline V gene sequence: CDR1 KGHSH, CDR2 LQKENI. The CDR3 is 13 residues long. V lost 6 bases, J lost 5 bases, and 11 bases lay in between. The CDR3 nucleotides read TGTGCCAGCTCCAGGGGTTTTGATCAGCCCCAGCATTTT. It encodes CASSRGFDQPQHF.

The rearrangement joins TRBV30 to TRBJ2-5; 9 bases line up with TRBD2. J gave up 5 bases and V 4 bases, and 2 bases lay outside the gene matches. Germline values: CDR1 GTSNPN, CDR2 SVGIG (reference sequence). The CDR3 runs 12 residues. Written as DNA, the CDR3 is TGTGCCTGGAAACTAGCGGGCGAGACCCAGTACTTC. Its translation: CAWKLAGETQYF.

The chain has TRBV28 and TRBJ2-3; D unresolved. Trimming took 6 bases from V and 6 from J, leaving 10 bases between them. The CDR3 sequence is 12 residues long. Germline lookup yields CDR1 MDHEN and CDR2 SYDVKM. The CDR3 bases are TGTGCCAGCAGGCCGACTGGTGATACGCAGTATTTT. Translation gives CASRPTGDTQYF.

The V gene is TRBV28, the J gene TRBJ2-7; 7 nucleotides match TRBD1. V lost 6 bases to trimming and J lost 6 bases; unmatched junction nucleotides: 8. The CDR3 runs to 13 residues. CDR1 MDHEN and CDR2 SYDVKM come from the germline V gene. The CDR3: CASRPGQVGEQYF. CDR3 sequence (DNA): TGTGCCAGCAGGCCCGGACAGGTGGGCGAGCAGTACTTC.

The CDR3 here is CASSLLSFQETQYF. For the CDR3, the DNA is TGCGCCAGCAGCTTGTTAAGCTTCCAAGAGACCCAGTACTTC. The chain joins TRBV5-1 to TRBJ2-5; D is unclear. Trimming shortened V by 1 base and J by 1 base, and 8 bases separated the two germline ends. Looked up from germline, CDR1 is SGHRS and CDR2 is YFSETQ. This CDR3 is built from 14 residues. Full variable domain (rest looked up from reference TRBV5-1 and TRBJ2-5): KAGVTQTPRYLIKTRGQQVTLSCSPISGHRSVSWYQQTPGQGLQFLFEYFSETQRNKGNFPGRFSGRQFSNSRSEMNVSTLELGDSALYLCASSLLSFQETQYFGPGTRLLVL.

V usage is TRBV30 and J usage is TRBJ2-2; D is uncertain. Between the trimmed V and J ends, which lost 1 base and 4 bases, there was a span of 10 bases. Germline CDR1 is GTSNPN and CDR2 is SVGIG (reference sequence). The CDR3 consists of 14 residues. The chain's CDR3 is CAWSAPLATGELFF. In nucleotides, the CDR3 is TGTGCCTGGAGTGCACCCCTCGCCACCGGGGAGCTGTTTTTT. The full variable domain, with the rest looked up from reference TRBV30 and TRBJ2-2, is SQTIHQWPATLVQPVGSPLSLECTVEGTSNPNLYWYRQAAGRGLQLLFYSVGIGQISSEVPQNLSASRPQDRQFILSSKKLLLSDSGFYLCAWSAPLATGELFFGEGSRLTVL.

This sequence joins TRBV4-2 and TRBJ2-3; 7 bases align to TRBD2. Germline-derived CDR1 and CDR2 are LGHNA and YNFKEQ. The CDR3 sequence is 17 residues long. The J segment lost 6 bases and the V segment lost 2 bases, leaving 14 bases of the junction unmatched. CDR3 sequence: CASSQKGFEGGTDTQYF. The DNA of the CDR3 is TGTGCCAGCAGCCAAAAGGGCTTTGAGGGAGGGACGGATACGCAGTATTTT.

The genes are TRBV14 and TRBJ2-1, with D tentatively TRBD2 (6 bases). Trimming took 1 base from V and 8 from J, leaving 21 bases between them. The germline V gene encodes CDR1 SGHDN and CDR2 FVKESK. There are 17 residues in the CDR3. The CDR3 DNA reads as TGTGCCAGCAGCCAAGTTGAGGGCGGGAAGGGAAGGGATGAGCAGTTCTTC. It is translated as CASSQVEGGKGRDEQFF.

The rearrangement joins TRBV4-1 to TRBJ2-7, with 10 bases matching TRBD2. The CDR3 totals 16 residues. CDR1 and CDR2 from the germline V gene are MGHRA and YSYEKL. The J segment lost 0 bases and the V segment lost 4 bases, leaving 6 bases of the junction unmatched. The CDR3 DNA reads TGCGCCAGCAGCCTACTAGCGGGGTCCTTCTCCTACGAGCAGTACTTC. Amino acid sequence: CASSLLAGSFSYEQYF.

A few counts support this clone. CDR3 DNA sequence: TGTGCCACCACCACCCCGCTAGCGGGAGCGGAGACCCAGTACTTC. This encodes CATTTPLAGAETQYF. The V gene is TRBV15, the J gene TRBJ2-5; 10 positions match TRBD2. V was clipped by 7 bases and J by 5 bases; unmatched bases: 10. Germline lookup yields CDR1 LNHNV and CDR2 YYDKDF (reference sequence). CDR3 length equals 15 residues.

This clone was observed a single time. This chain links TRBV5-4 with TRBJ2-7, with D perhaps being TRBD1 or TRBD2 (5 bases each). The CDR3 runs 15 residues. The V and J ends lost 1 base and 3 bases respectively, with 14 bases between them. Germline V gene lookup returns CDR1 SGHNT and CDR2 YYREEE (reference sequence). The CDR3 region has the DNA TGTGCCAGCAGCTTGCAGAGAGGGGCGAGCTACGAGCAGTACTTC. It codes for CASSLQRGASYEQYF. The full variable domain, completed using reference TRBV5-4 and TRBJ2-7, is ETGVTQSPTHLIKTRGQQVTLRCSSQSGHNTVSWYQQALGQGPQFIFQYYREEENGRGNFPPRFSGLQFPNYSSELNVNALELDDSALYLCASSLQRGASYEQYFGPGTRLTVT.

Only a few counts were recorded for this clone. Different DNA sequences within this sample yield the same CDR3. The chain is built from TRBV7-8 and TRBJ2-1; possible D gene TRBD1, 7 bases. The V gene's germline CDR1 is SGHVS and CDR2 FQNEAQ. The germline V and J ends were trimmed by 5 bases and 7 bases, with 18 bases remaining between them. This CDR3 spans 15 amino acids. For the CDR3, the DNA is TGTGCCAGCAGCCCCTTGGGGCAGGGGGGTAATGAGCAGTTCTTC. This gives the protein CASSPLGQGGNEQFF.

The CDR3 loop reads CASSKGQAPLQETQYF. The DNA of the CDR3 is TGCGCCAGCAGCAAGGGACAGGCCCCTCTTCAAGAGACCCAGTACTTC. This chain joins TRBV4-1 and TRBJ2-5, with 8 bases fitting TRBD1. V shed 5 bases and J 2 bases; nucleotides not matched to a gene: 10. The CDR3 has 16 amino acids. Germline-derived CDR1 and CDR2 are MGHRA and YSYEKL.

The rearrangement uses TRBV18 and TRBJ2-5; 7 positions agree with TRBD1. CDR1 KGHSH and CDR2 LQKENI come from the germline V gene. CDR3 length equals 17 residues. After removal of 3 bases from V and 2 bases from J, the junction contained 12 bases not matched to a gene. CDR3 DNA: TGTGCCAGCTCACCGACCCGCGGACAGGCCGGACAAGAGACCCAGTACTTC. Amino acids: CASSPTRGQAGQETQYF.

The CDR3 nucleotides are TGTGCCATCAGTGTCTGGGAGCGAAATGAGCAGTTCTTC. This gives the protein CAISVWERNEQFF. The genes are TRBV10-3 and TRBJ2-1; tentative D call: TRBD2 (5 bases). With 4 bases removed from V and 7 bases from J, the gap between germline ends came to 11 bases. Germline values: CDR1 ENHRY, CDR2 SYGVKD. The CDR3 covers 13 residues.